Shown below are 22 T cell receptor beta chains from a single sample sequenced in a study of blood T cell repertoires in COVID-19. Sequenced by immunoSEQ multiplex PCR; TCRdb stores in-frame clones only, minus some. The table has some 250,000 clones, 70% to 90% seen once. Material for sequencing was peripheral blood. These receptors originate from a woman aged 40 to 49 who had recovered from COVID-19.

This rearrangement joins TRBV30 to TRBJ2-1; D may be TRBD1 (5 bases). Looked up from germline, CDR1 is GTSNPN and CDR2 is SVGIG (reference sequence). This CDR3 region has 14 residues. V lost 1 base, J lost 2 bases, and 9 bases lay in between. CDR3 loop: CAWSEGQAYNEQFF. The CDR3 DNA reads as TGTGCCTGGAGTGAGGGGCAGGCCTACAATGAGCAGTTCTTC. Variable domain in full (rest from reference TRBV30 and TRBJ2-1): SQTIHQWPATLVQPVGSPLSLECTVEGTSNPNLYWYRQAAGRGLQLLFYSVGIGQISSEVPQNLSASRPQDRQFILSSKKLLLSDSGFYLCAWSEGQAYNEQFFGPGTRLTVL.

The rearrangement uses TRBV27 and TRBJ1-1; D remains unclear. CDR3 length: 15 residues. The V end lost 2 bases, the J end lost 4 bases, and 14 bases lay between the germline ends. Germline assignment: CDR1 MNHEY and CDR2 SMNVEV (reference sequence). Here the CDR3 DNA reads TGTGCCAGCAGTTTAAGCCCGGGGATGGGCACTGAAGCTTTCTTT. It codes for CASSLSPGMGTEAFF.

This clone was seen a handful of times. This chain uses TRBV5-1 with TRBJ1-1, with D possibly being TRBD1 (5 bases). CDR3 length: 18 residues. The V end was cut by 2 bases, the J end by 3 bases, with 23 bases between. Germline V gene lookup returns CDR1 SGHRS and CDR2 YFSETQ. The chain's CDR3 is CASSFGLGTEGGDTEAFF. The CDR3 region has the DNA TGCGCCAGCAGCTTCGGGCTCGGGACGGAGGGTGGGGACACTGAAGCTTTCTTT.

The V gene is TRBV24-1, the J gene TRBJ1-2; unclear D gene. This CDR3 contains 20 residues. Germline loops: CDR1 KGHDR, CDR2 SFDVKD. V was cut by 1 base and J by 3 bases, with 26 bases left in between. The CDR3 sequence: CATSDFLYFSSRGWDYGYTF. CDR3 nucleotide sequence: TGTGCCACCAGTGATTTCCTTTATTTTTCCAGTAGAGGGTGGGACTATGGCTACACCTTC.

This chain joins TRBV9 and TRBJ1-4, with 11 bases identical to TRBD1. The length of the CDR3 is 14 residues. Unmatched junction bases numbered 6, after V lost 4 bases and J lost 10 bases. Looked up from germline, CDR1 is SGDLS and CDR2 is YYNGEE. CDR3 DNA: TGTGCCAGCAGCCTCCGGACAGGGGGCGGAAAACTGTTTTTT. Translating gives CASSLRTGGGKLFF.

This clone was detected a few times. The genes are TRBV28 and TRBJ1-2; no reliable D call. The CDR3 is made up of 11 amino acids. Trimming removed 0 bases at V and 7 bases at J, with 3 bases between. The germline V gene encodes CDR1 MDHEN and CDR2 SYDVKM. Here the CDR3 DNA reads TGTGCCAGCAGTTTATGGGCTGGCTACACCTTC. It yields the protein CASSLWAGYTF.

This clone was observed a few times. This rearrangement joins TRBV21-1 to TRBJ1-1. TRBV21-1 is a pseudogene locus. CDR3 length: 16 residues. The CDR3 loop is CASSKGRASLNTEAFF. The CDR3, as DNA: TGTGCCAGCAGCAAAGGGAGGGCATCACTGAACACTGAAGCTTTCTTT.

There are many counts of this clone. This chain links TRBV4-3 with TRBJ2-3; possible D gene TRBD2, 5 bases. The length of the CDR3 is 18 residues. V was pared by 0 bases and J by 6 bases, with 22 bases between. Per the germline V gene, CDR1 is LGHNA and CDR2 is YSLEER. DNA for the CDR3: TGCGCCAGCAGCCAAGATCGGGCTAGCACCTCTCCGTGGGATACGCAGTATTTT. This codes for CASSQDRASTSPWDTQYF.

The rearrangement links TRBV6-6 to TRBJ1-2; 7 bases are shared with TRBD1. Germline V lookup: CDR1 MNHNY, CDR2 SVGAGI (reference sequence). The CDR3 contains 13 residues. Unmatched junction bases numbered 0, after V lost 2 bases and J lost 3 bases. The CDR3 loop reads CASSYTGDYGYTF. CDR3 coding DNA: TGTGCCAGCAGTTACACAGGGGACTATGGCTACACCTTC.

The chain carries TRBV10-3 and TRBJ2-7; 8 bases fit TRBD1. V dropped 7 bases and J dropped 6; count of bases not matched to a gene: 5. Germline V lookup: CDR1 ENHRY, CDR2 SYGVKD. The CDR3 loop spans 12 amino acids. The CDR3 DNA is TGTGCCATCATGGCAGGGGGCTCCGAGCAGTACTTC. Its protein is CAIMAGGSEQYF.

The V and J genes are TRBV7-9 and TRBJ2-7, with D perhaps TRBD1 (6 bases). V lost 8 bases to trimming and J lost 0 bases, with 14 bases between them. The CDR3 is 14 residues long. The germline V gene encodes CDR1 SEHNR and CDR2 FQNEAQ (reference sequence). CDR3 sequence: CASSGAGASYEQYF. Written as DNA, the CDR3 is TGTGCCAGCTCTGGGGCAGGGGCCTCCTACGAGCAGTACTTC.

The chain joins TRBV12-5 to TRBJ2-2; D not resolved. From germline, CDR1 is LGHNT and CDR2 FRNRAP. V lost 4 bases and J 4 bases, leaving 10 bases between the germline ends. This CDR3 region has 14 residues. In DNA, the CDR3 is TGTGCTAGTGGTTCAGCCCTAGGCACCGGGGAGCTGTTTTTT. Its translation: CASGSALGTGELFF.

The V gene is TRBV12-3 or TRBV12-4, the J gene TRBJ1-2; D gene uncertain. Trimming took 4 bases from V and 2 from J, leaving 8 bases between them. CDR3 size: 13 residues. CDR3 region: CASSSVPNYGYTF. In nucleotides, the CDR3 is TGTGCCAGCAGTTCGGTCCCCAACTATGGCTACACCTTC.

The CDR3 spells CASSLLRAYEQYF. The DNA for the CDR3 is TGTGCCAGCAGCTTGTTGCGGGCCTACGAGCAGTACTTC. The chain combines TRBV7-2 with TRBJ2-7; a weak D match, TRBD2 (5 bases). Germline V gene sequence: CDR1 SGHTA, CDR2 FQGNSA. The CDR3 loop spans 13 amino acids. Trimming left V 3 bases short and J 2 bases short, with 8 bases between.

The chain links TRBV2 to TRBJ1-5; maybe TRBD1 (6 bases). The ends were cut back, 6 bases at V and 1 base at J, with 13 bases in the middle. The CDR3 is 15 amino acids. Germline CDR1 is SNHLY and CDR2 is FYNNEI. CDR3: CASSPGQTSNQPQHF. In DNA, the CDR3 is TGTGCCAGCAGCCCGGGACAAACCAGCAATCAGCCCCAGCATTTT.

This chain links TRBV4-2 with TRBJ1-4; TRBD1 aligns across 11 bases. Trimming cost V 0 bases and J 7 bases; bases outside gene matches: 4. This CDR3 spans 16 amino acids. Germline assignment: CDR1 LGHNA and CDR2 YNFKEQ. CDR3 sequence: CASSQDTGQGGEKLFF. CDR3 coding DNA: TGTGCCAGCAGCCAAGATACGGGACAGGGGGGTGAAAAACTGTTTTTT.

The genes are TRBV12-3 or TRBV12-4 and TRBJ2-1; weak D call: TRBD1 (5 bases). This CDR3 is built from 12 residues. V was pared by 5 bases and J by 8 bases, with 10 bases between. The CDR3 DNA follows: TGTGCCAGCAGTCCCTCAGGGCATGAGCAGTTCTTC. This gives the protein CASSPSGHEQFF.

V is TRBV29-1 and J is TRBJ1-4; D not certain. Germline values: CDR1 SQVTM, CDR2 ANQGSEA. V lost 4 bases to trimming and J lost 4 bases, with 10 bases between them. The CDR3 sequence is 13 residues long. The CDR3 protein is CSVGGLYNEKLFF. The CDR3 coding sequence is TGCAGCGTTGGAGGGCTCTATAATGAAAAACTGTTTTTT.

This rearrangement joins TRBV19 to TRBJ2-7, with D possibly TRBD2 on 5 matching bases. Per the germline V gene, CDR1 is LNHDA and CDR2 is SQIVND (reference sequence). The CDR3 sequence is 12 residues long. Deletions cut 4 bases from V and 7 bases from J, with 11 bases between. The CDR3 DNA reads TGTGCCAGTAGTACAATACTAGGGGAGCAGTACTTC. As protein: CASSTILGEQYF.

This sequence joins TRBV6-2 or TRBV6-3 and TRBJ1-5; maybe TRBD1 (5 bases). V was trimmed by 2 bases and J by 0 bases, leaving 20 bases between them. Germline CDR1 reads MNHEY; CDR2 reads SVGEGT. This CDR3 comprises 19 residues. CDR3 sequence reads: CASSYARTSGPYSNQPQHF. CDR3 DNA sequence: TGTGCCAGCAGTTACGCCCGGACATCGGGCCCGTATAGCAATCAGCCCCAGCATTTT.

The V gene is TRBV29-1, the J gene TRBJ1-4, with 11 bases lining up with TRBD1. CDR1 and CDR2 (germline): SQVTM, ANQGSEA. V shed 4 bases and J 14 bases; nucleotides not matched to a gene: 15. This CDR3 has 15 amino acids. The CDR3 region is CSVVPPGTGGLALFF. The CDR3, as DNA: TGCAGCGTTGTGCCCCCCGGGACAGGGGGGTTAGCCCTGTTTTTT.

This clone was detected once. V usage is TRBV2 and J usage is TRBJ2-1, with TRBD2 matching over 16 bases. V gave up 7 bases and J gave up 9 bases; unmatched junction bases: 9. The CDR3 has 16 amino acids. Germline V gene lookup returns CDR1 SNHLY and CDR2 FYNNEI. The DNA of the CDR3 is TGTGCCAGCACCCAGGGACTAGCGGGAGGGTCGGGTGAGCAGTTCTTC. Translating gives CASTQGLAGGSGEQFF.